This T cell receptor (beta chain) was identified in a study of blood T cell repertoires in COVID-19. Overall study context: Collection of acute and convalescent COVID-19 samples took place in the United States, Italy and Spain. PBMCs, B-cell-depleted T cells, or T cells were the source of the cDNA or gDNA that made up the material.

In the authors' methods: Reference gene primer amplification in the assay estimated nucleated cell counts. Measured with immunoSEQ multiplex PCR; TCRdb has only the in-frame clones, and not every one. V, J and clone size are those of that table, while D and trimming were read from the DNA. Altogether roughly 110,000 clones are present, around nine tenths being singletons, with the ten largest covering approximately 19%. Germline CDR1 and CDR2: SGHVS and FQNEAQ. This CDR3 has 14 amino acids. Between the trimmed V and J ends, which lost 0 bases and 2 bases, there was a span of 7 bases. This clone was recorded a few times.

The sequence was collected from a human donor with acute or convalescent COVID-19. The donor label of this sample is uncertain. V is TRBV7-8 and J is TRBJ1-1; perhaps TRBD1 as D (5 bases). Input material: peripheral blood. CDR3 residues: CASSLATANTEAFF. The CDR3 DNA reads as TGTGCCAGCAGCTTAGCGACAGCAAACACTGAAGCTTTCTTT.